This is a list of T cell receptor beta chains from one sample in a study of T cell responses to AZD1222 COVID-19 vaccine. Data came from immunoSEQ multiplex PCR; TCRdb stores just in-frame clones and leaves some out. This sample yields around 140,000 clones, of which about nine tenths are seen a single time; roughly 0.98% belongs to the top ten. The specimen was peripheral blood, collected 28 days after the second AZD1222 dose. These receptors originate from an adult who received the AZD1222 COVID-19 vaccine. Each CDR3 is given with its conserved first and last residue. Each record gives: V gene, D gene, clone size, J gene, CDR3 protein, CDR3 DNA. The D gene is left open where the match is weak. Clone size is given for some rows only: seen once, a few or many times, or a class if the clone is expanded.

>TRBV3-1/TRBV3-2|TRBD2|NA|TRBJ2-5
CASSQVSSSGGDQETQYF
TGTGCCAGCAGCCAAGTAAGCTCGAGCGGGGGGGACCAAGAGACCCAGTACTTC
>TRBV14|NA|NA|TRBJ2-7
CASSQDSGRGSYEQYF
TGTGCCAGCAGCCAAGACTCCGGGAGAGGGTCCTACGAGCAGTACTTC
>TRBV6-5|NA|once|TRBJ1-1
CASRKGRTEAFF
TGTGCCAGCAGGAAGGGAAGGACTGAAGCTTTCTTT
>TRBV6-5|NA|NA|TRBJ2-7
CASLRDLHYEQYF
TGTGCCAGCTTAAGGGACTTGCACTACGAGCAGTACTTC
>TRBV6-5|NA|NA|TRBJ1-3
CASTRYSHSGNTIYF
TGTGCCAGCACCCGGTACAGTCACTCTGGAAACACCATATATTTT
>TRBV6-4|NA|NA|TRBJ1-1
CASSVRGGTEAFF
TGTGCCAGCAGTGTTAGGGGGGGCACTGAAGCTTTCTTT
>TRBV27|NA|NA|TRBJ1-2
CASSTRPQGRFYGYTF
TGTGCCAGCAGTACCCGACCGCAGGGCCGGTTCTATGGCTACACCTTC
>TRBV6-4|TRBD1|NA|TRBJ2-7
CASSPTWGQGPYEQYF
TGTGCCAGCAGCCCCACGTGGGGACAGGGGCCCTACGAGCAGTACTTC
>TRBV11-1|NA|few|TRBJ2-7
CASSLQGPWDEQYF
TGTGCCAGCAGCTTACAGGGACCCTGGGACGAGCAGTACTTC
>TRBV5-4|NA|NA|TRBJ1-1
CASSLGGRAEAFF
TGTGCCAGCAGCCTCGGGGGCAGGGCTGAAGCTTTCTTT
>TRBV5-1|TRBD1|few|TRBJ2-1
CASSPGTGTYNEQFF
TGCGCCAGCAGCCCAGGGACAGGGACCTACAATGAGCAGTTCTTC
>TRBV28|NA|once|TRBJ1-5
CASSGDWYQPQHF
TGTGCCAGCAGTGGGGACTGGTATCAGCCCCAGCATTTT
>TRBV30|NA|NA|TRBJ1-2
CAWSVWGGRVYGYTF
TGTGCCTGGAGTGTATGGGGGGGGCGCGTCTATGGCTACACCTTC
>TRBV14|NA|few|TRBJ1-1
CASSYTGRKNTEAFF
TGTGCCAGCAGTTATACGGGACGCAAGAACACTGAAGCTTTCTTT